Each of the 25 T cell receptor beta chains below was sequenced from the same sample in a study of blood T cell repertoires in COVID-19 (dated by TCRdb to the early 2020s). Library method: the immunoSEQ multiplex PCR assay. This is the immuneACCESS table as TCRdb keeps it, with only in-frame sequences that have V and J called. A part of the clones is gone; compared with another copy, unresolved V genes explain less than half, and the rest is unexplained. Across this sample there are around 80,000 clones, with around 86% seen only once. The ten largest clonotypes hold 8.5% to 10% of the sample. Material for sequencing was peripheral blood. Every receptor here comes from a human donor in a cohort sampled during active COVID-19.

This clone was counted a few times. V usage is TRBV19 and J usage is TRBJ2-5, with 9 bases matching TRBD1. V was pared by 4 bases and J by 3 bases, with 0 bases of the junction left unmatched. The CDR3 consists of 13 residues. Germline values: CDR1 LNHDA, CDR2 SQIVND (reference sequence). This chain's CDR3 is CASSRQGEETQYF. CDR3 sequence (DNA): TGTGCCAGTAGTAGACAGGGGGAAGAGACCCAGTACTTC.

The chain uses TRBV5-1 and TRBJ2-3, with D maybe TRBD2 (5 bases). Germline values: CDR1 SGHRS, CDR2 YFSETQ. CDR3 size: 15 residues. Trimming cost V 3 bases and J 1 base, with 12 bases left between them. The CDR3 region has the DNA TGCGCCAGCAGCTGGGCTGGTAGCGGCACAGATACGCAGTATTTT. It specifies CASSWAGSGTDTQYF.

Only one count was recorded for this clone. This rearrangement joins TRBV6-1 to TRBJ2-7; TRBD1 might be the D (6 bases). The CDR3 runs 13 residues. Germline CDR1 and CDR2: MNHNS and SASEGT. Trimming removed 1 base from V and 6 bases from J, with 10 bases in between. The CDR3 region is CASSEDRVGEQYF. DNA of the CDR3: TGTGCCAGCAGTGAAGACAGGGTTGGCGAGCAGTACTTC.

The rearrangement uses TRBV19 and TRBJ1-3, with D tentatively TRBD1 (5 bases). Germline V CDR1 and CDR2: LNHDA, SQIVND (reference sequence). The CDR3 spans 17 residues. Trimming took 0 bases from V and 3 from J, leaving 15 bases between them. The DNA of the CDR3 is TGTGCCAGTAGTATAGATGCGGCAGGGAACCTTGGAAACACCATATATTTT. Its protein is CASSIDAAGNLGNTIYF.

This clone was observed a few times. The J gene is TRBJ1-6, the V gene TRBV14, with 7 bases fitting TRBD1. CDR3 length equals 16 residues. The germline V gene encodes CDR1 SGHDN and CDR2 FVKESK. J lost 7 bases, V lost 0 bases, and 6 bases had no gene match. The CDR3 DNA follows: TGTGCCAGCAGCCAAGATCTCCCAGGGGGAAATTCACCCCTCCACTTT. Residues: CASSQDLPGGNSPLHF.

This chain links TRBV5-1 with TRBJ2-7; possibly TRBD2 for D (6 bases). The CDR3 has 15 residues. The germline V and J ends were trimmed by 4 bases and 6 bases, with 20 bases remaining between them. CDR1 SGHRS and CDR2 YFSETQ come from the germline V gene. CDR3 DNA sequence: TGCGCCAGCAGCCCGGGCGGGGTACAGGTCCTCGAGCAGTACTTC. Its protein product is CASSPGGVQVLEQYF.

CDR3 sequence: CASRRGPVETQYF. CDR3 nucleotides: TGTGCCAGCAGGCGGGGGCCGGTAGAGACCCAGTACTTC. This chain connects TRBV28 to TRBJ2-5; D might be TRBD2 (7 bases). The CDR3 covers 13 residues. CDR1 MDHEN and CDR2 SYDVKM come from the germline V gene. Trimming left V 6 bases short and J 4 bases short, with 12 bases between.

CDR3 coding DNA: TGTGCCAGCAAATCCGAGAAGCCCTCTGGAAACACCATATATTTT. The encoded protein is CASKSEKPSGNTIYF. The rearrangement links TRBV7-9 to TRBJ1-3; D ambiguous. Germline CDR1 reads SEHNR; CDR2 reads FQNEAQ (reference sequence). With 7 bases removed from V and 0 bases from J, the gap between germline ends came to 13 bases. The CDR3 is 15 residues long.

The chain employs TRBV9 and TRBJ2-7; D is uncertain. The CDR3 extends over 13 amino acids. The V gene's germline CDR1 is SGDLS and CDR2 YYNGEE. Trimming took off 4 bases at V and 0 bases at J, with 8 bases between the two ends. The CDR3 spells CASSNGYSYEQYF. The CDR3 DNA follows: TGTGCCAGCAGCAACGGGTACTCCTACGAGCAGTACTTC.

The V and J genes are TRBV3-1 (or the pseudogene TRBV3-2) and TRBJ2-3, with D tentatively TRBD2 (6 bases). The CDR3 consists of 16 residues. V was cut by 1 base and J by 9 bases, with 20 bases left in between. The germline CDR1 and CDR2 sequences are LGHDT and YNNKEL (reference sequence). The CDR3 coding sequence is TGTGCCAGCAGCCAAGGATCTGCCCTAGCGTGGGAAACGCAGTATTTT. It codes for CASSQGSALAWETQYF.

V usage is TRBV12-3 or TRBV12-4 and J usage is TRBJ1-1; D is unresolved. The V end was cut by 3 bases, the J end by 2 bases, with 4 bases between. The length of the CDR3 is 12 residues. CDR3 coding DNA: TGTGCCAGCAGTTTCTTTAACACTGAAGCTTTCTTT. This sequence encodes CASSFFNTEAFF.

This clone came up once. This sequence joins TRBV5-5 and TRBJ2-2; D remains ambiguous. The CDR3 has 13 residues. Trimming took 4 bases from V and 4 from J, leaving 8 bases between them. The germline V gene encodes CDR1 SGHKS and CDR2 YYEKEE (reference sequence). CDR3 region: CASSQLVTGELFF. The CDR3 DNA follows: TGTGCCAGCAGCCAGCTAGTCACCGGGGAGCTGTTTTTT.

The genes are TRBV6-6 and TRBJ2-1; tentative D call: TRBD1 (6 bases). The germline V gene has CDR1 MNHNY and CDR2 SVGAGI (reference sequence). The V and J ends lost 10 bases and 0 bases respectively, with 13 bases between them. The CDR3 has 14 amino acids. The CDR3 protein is CATFDRSSYNEQFF. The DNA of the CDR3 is TGTGCCACCTTCGACAGGAGCTCCTACAATGAGCAGTTCTTC.

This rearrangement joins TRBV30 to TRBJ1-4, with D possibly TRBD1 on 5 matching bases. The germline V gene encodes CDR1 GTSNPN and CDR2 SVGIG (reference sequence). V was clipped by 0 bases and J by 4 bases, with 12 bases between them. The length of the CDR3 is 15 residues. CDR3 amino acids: CAWSVQVAVNEKLFF. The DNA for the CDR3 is TGTGCCTGGAGTGTACAGGTTGCGGTTAATGAAAAACTGTTTTTT. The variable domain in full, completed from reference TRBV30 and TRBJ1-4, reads SQTIHQWPATLVQPVGSPLSLECTVEGTSNPNLYWYRQAAGRGLQLLFYSVGIGQISSEVPQNLSASRPQDRQFILSSKKLLLSDSGFYLCAWSVQVAVNEKLFFGSGTQLSVL.

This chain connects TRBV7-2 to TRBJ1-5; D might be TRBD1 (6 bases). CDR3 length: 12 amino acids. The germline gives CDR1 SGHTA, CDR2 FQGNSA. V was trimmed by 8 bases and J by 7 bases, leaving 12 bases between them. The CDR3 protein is CASGTGTQPQHF. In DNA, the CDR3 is TGTGCCAGCGGTACAGGGACCCAGCCCCAGCATTTT.

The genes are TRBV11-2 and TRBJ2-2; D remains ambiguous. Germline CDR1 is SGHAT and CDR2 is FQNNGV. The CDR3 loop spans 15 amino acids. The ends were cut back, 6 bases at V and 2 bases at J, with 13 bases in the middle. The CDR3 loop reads CASSSLGYNTGELFF. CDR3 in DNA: TGTGCCAGCAGTTCCCTAGGTTATAACACCGGGGAGCTGTTTTTT.

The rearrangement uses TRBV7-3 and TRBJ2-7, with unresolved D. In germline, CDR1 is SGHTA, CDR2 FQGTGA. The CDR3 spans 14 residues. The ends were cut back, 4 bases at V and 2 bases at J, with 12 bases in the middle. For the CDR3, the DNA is TGTGCCAGCAGCTCAGGAAATAATGCCTACGAGCAGTACTTC. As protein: CASSSGNNAYEQYF.

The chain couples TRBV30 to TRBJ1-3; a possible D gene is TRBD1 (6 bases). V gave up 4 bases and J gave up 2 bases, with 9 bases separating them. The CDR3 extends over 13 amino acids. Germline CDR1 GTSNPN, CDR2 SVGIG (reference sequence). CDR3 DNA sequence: TGTGCCTGGAAATACAGGGCTGGAAACACCATATATTTT. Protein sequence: CAWKYRAGNTIYF.

The CDR3, as DNA: TGTGCCGGGCGTATTACAGGGGGCGCGGTTGGGGCCAACGTCCTGACTTTC. Translating it yields CAGRITGGAVGANVLTF. The chain combines TRBV28 with TRBJ2-6, with 9 bases matching TRBD1. This CDR3 has 17 residues. The V and J ends lost 11 bases and 3 bases, in that order; junction bases with no gene match: 14. Germline V CDR1 and CDR2: MDHEN, SYDVKM.

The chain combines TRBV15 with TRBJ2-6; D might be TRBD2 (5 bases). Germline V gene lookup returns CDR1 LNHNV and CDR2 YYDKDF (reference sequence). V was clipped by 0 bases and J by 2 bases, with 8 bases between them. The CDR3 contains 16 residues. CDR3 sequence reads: CATSRDPGAGANVLTF. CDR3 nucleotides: TGTGCCACCAGCAGAGATCCCGGGGCTGGGGCCAACGTCCTGACTTTC. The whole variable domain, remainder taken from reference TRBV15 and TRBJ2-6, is DAMVIQNPRYQVTQFGKPVTLSCSQTLNHNVMYWYQQKSSQAPKLLFHYYDKDFNNEADTPDNFQSRRPNTSFCFLDIRSPGLGDTAMYLCATSRDPGAGANVLTFGAGSRLTVL.

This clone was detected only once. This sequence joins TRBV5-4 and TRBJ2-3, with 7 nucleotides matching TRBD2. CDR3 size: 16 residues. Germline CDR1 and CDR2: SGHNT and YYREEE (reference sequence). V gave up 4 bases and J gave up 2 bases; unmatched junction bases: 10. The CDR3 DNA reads TGTGCCAGCAGCACCGAGACTAGCCGGGCCACAGATACGCAGTATTTT. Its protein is CASSTETSRATDTQYF.

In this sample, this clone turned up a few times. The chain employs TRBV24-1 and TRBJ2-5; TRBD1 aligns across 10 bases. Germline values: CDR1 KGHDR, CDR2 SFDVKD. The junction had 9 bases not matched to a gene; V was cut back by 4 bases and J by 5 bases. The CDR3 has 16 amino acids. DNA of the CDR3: TGTGCCACCAGTGACTCCGGGACAGGGGAACGGGAGACCCAGTACTTC. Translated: CATSDSGTGERETQYF.

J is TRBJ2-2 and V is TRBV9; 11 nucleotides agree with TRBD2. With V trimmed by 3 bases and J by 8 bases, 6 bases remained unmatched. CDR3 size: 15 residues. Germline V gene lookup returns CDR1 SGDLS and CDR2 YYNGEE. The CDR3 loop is CASSGLAGQVGELFF. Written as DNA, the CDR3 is TGTGCCAGCAGCGGACTAGCGGGGCAGGTGGGGGAGCTGTTTTTT.

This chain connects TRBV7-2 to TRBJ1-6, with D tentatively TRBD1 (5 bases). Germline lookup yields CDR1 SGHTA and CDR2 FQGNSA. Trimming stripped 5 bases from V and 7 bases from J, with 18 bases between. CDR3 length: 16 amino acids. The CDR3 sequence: CASSPRGSGGNSPLHF. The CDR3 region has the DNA TGTGCCAGCAGCCCCCGGGGGTCGGGAGGAAATTCACCCCTCCACTTT.

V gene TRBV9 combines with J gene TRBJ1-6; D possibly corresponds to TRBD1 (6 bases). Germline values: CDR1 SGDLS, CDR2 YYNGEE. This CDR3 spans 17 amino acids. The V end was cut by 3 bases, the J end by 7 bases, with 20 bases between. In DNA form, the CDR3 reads TGTGCCAGCAGCGGAGGGGGGGGGACGTCTTGGAATTCACCCCTCCACTTT. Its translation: CASSGGGGTSWNSPLHF.